This T cell receptor (beta chain) was sequenced in a study of blood T cell repertoires in COVID-19. Study-wide context: Acute-phase and convalescent COVID-19 samples originated in the United States, Italy and Spain.

Sequenced by immunoSEQ multiplex PCR; TCRdb stores in-frame clones only, minus some. Of tens of thousands of clones in the sample, approximately 83% were seen once. Germline loops: CDR1 KGHSH, CDR2 LQKENI. The V segment lost 4 bases and the J segment 4 bases; nucleotides outside the gene matches: 6. The CDR3 covers 16 residues. The rearrangement joins TRBV18 to TRBJ2-3, with 12 nucleotides matching TRBD2. The TCR originated in a man aged 40-49 years with acute or convalescent COVID-19. The sequencing input was peripheral blood. In DNA form, the CDR3 reads TGTGCCAGCTCACGACTAGCGGGGGCCGTGGCAGATACGCAGTATTTT. Protein product: CASSRLAGAVADTQYF.